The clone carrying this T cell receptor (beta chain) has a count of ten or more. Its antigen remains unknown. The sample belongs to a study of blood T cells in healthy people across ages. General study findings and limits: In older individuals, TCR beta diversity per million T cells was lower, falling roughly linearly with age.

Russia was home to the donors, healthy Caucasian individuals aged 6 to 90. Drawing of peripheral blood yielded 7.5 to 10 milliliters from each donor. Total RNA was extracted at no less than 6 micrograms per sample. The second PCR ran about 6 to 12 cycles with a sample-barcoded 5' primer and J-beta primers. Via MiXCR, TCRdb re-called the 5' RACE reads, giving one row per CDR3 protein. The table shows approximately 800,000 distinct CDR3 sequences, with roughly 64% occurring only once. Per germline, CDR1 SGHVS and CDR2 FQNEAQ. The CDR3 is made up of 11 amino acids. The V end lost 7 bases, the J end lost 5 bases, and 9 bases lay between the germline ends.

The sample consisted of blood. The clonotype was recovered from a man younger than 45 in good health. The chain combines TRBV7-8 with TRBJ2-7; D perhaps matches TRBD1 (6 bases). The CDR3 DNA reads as TGTGCCAGCACCACAGGGAACGAGCAGTACTTC. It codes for CASTTGNEQYF.